The clone carrying this T cell receptor (beta chain) was found a few times. The sample comes from a study of blood T cell repertoires in COVID-19. The assay was immunoSEQ multiplex PCR, and TCRdb's table has in-frame clones only and misses some. The repertoire holds roughly 330,000 clones, with around 87% as singletons. Cohort assignment relied on participant-reported clinical history. Germline-derived CDR1 and CDR2 are MNHEY and SVGEGT. Trimming removed 4 bases from V and 3 bases from J, with 13 bases in between. CDR3 length equals 15 residues. The sequenced sample was PBMCs or T cells enriched from blood (not recorded which). This chain joins TRBV6-2 or TRBV6-3 and TRBJ1-5; D is undetermined. This TCR was recovered from a woman aged 25-40 years who had recovered from COVID-19. CDR3 DNA sequence: TGTGCCAGCAGTTCGTTGAGGCAGAACAATCAGCCCCAGCATTTT. Its translation is CASSSLRQNNQPQHF.